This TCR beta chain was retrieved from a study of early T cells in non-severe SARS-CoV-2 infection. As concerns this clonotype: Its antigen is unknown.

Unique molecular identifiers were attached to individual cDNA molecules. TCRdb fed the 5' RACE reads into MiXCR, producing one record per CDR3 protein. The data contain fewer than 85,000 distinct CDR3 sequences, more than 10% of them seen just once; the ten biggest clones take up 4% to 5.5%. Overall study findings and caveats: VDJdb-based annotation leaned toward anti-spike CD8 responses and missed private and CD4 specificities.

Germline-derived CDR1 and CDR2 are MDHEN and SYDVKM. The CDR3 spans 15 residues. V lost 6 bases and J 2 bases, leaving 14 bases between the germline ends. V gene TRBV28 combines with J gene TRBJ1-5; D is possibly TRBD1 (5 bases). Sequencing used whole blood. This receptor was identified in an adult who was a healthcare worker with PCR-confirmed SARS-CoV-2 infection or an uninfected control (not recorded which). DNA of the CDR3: TGTGCCAGCAGCCTCTTCGGGGGTGGCAATCAGCCCCAGCATTTT. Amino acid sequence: CASSLFGGGNQPQHF.